This T cell receptor beta chain was obtained from a study of CD8+CD57+ T cells in acquired aplastic anemia. Study summary: Yields of DNA that came from sorted CD4+ and CD8+ cells averaged about 3 ug. Findings and limits, study-wide: Statistical testing detected no significant gap in CD8+ Simpson's diversity between patients and controls. Shared by patients and controls, 25 to 30 CD8+ CDR3s were abundant in patients.

CDR3 and TCR beta VDJ profiling relied on a genomic DNA template. TCRdb itself ran the reads through MiXCR, one entry per CDR3 protein. The sample records over 150,000 distinct CDR3 sequences, 45% to 60% being singletons. V gave up 0 bases and J gave up 2 bases, with 11 bases separating them. Germline V gene lookup returns CDR1 SGHDT and CDR2 YYEEEE. This CDR3 is 15 amino acids long. An expansion of CD8+CD57+ cells by flow cytometry had been shown in patients chosen for sequencing. Prior therapy had not been administered to any patient at the time of blood sampling. This clonotype was detected ten times or more. Its cognate antigen is unknown.

The sequenced sample consisted of sorted CD4+, CD8+, or CD8+CD57+ T cells (not recorded which) from PBMCs. The source is a human donor with aplastic anemia. This rearrangement joins TRBV5-6 to TRBJ1-2; possible D gene TRBD1, 5 bases. The CDR3, as DNA: TGTGCCAGCAGCTTGGTAGGTACAGGAAACTATGGCTACACCTTC. Amino acids: CASSLVGTGNYGYTF. Drawing the rest from reference TRBV5-6 and TRBJ1-2, the complete variable domain is DAGVTQSPTHLIKTRGQQVTLRCSPKSGHDTVSWYQQALGQGPQFIFQYYEEEERQRGNFPDRFSGHQFPNYSSELNVNALLLGDSALYLCASSLVGTGNYGYTFGSGTRLTVV.